The 5 T cell receptor beta chains presented below share a single source sample, sequenced in a study of T-cell reconstitution after alpha-beta-depleted transplantation in children. Unique molecular identifiers were used to barcode this TCRbeta library. A single record per CDR3 protein comes from TCRdb applying MiXCR to the PCR reads. The sample yields about a million distinct CDR3 sequences, roughly 31% seen once. Material: PBMCs, mostly from graft donor cells, obtained 360 days after TCRalphabeta/CD19-depleted stem cell transplant. The receptor source for this set is a boy under two years old who had a stem cell transplant for SCID, so the T cells may come from the graft donor.

The gene calls are TRBV20-1 and TRBJ1-4; D unclear. V was shortened by 4 bases and J by 0 bases, with 6 bases between the two germline ends. The V gene's germline CDR1 is DFQATT and CDR2 SNEGSKA (reference sequence). This CDR3 is 13 amino acids long. CDR3 amino acids: CSAIYATNEKLFF. The CDR3 coding sequence is TGCAGTGCTATCTACGCAACTAATGAAAAACTGTTTTTT.

This clonotype has just a few counts. V gene TRBV7-9 combines with J gene TRBJ1-1, with 9 bases fitting TRBD1. The CDR3 sequence is 15 residues long. The germline CDR1 and CDR2 sequences are SEHNR and FQNEAQ (reference sequence). V lost 11 bases to trimming and J lost 0 bases; unmatched junction nucleotides: 10. CDR3 sequence reads: CAASTGGGMNTEAFF. As DNA, the CDR3 is TGTGCCGCCAGTACAGGGGGCGGGATGAACACTGAAGCTTTCTTT.

This clonotype was observed a few times. The chain has TRBV4-2 and TRBJ1-1, with D unclear. Germline-derived CDR1 and CDR2 are LGHNA and YNFKEQ. Trimming pared 1 base from V and 1 base from J, leaving 13 bases between. This CDR3 is built from 16 residues. The CDR3 region has the DNA TGTGCCAGCAGCCAAGCTGGGGAGAGAAAGAACACTGAAGCTTTCTTT. It encodes CASSQAGERKNTEAFF.

The chain links TRBV11-2 to TRBJ2-3, with 8 bases matching TRBD1. The CDR3 is 16 amino acids. CDR1 and CDR2 from the germline V gene are SGHAT and FQNNGV. Trimming took 0 bases from V and 8 from J; bases not matched to a gene: 10. In DNA, the CDR3 is TGTGCCAGCAGCTTAGATGGTCAGGGGGCGAGGACTACGCAGTATTTT. It codes for CASSLDGQGARTTQYF. Looking up the rest from reference TRBV11-2 and TRBJ2-3 gives the full variable domain: EAGVAQSPRYKIIEKRQSVAFWCNPISGHATLYWYQQILGQGPKLLIQFQNNGVVDDSQLPKDRFSAERLKGVDSTLKIQPAKLEDSAVYLCASSLDGQGARTTQYFGPGTRLTVL.

The chain couples TRBV4-2 to TRBJ1-1; D call uncertain. V lost 9 bases and J lost 0, with 14 bases in between. Germline V lookup: CDR1 LGHNA, CDR2 YNFKEQ. This CDR3 is 14 amino acids long. For the CDR3, the DNA is TGTGCCAGGGGCCCTGGGCTCATGAACACTGAAGCTTTCTTT. The encoded protein is CARGPGLMNTEAFF.